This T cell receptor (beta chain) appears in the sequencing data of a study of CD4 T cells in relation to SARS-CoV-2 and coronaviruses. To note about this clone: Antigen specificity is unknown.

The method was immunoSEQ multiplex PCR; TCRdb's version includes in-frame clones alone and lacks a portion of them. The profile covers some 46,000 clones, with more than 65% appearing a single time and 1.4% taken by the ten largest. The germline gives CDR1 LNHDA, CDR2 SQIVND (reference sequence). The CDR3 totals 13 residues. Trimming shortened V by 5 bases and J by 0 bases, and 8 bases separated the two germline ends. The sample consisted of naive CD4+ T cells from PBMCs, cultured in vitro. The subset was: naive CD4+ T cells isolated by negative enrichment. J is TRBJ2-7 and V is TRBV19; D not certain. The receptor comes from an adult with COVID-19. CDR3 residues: CASSPGYSYEQYF. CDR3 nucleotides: TGTGCCAGTAGTCCCGGTTACTCCTACGAGCAGTACTTC.